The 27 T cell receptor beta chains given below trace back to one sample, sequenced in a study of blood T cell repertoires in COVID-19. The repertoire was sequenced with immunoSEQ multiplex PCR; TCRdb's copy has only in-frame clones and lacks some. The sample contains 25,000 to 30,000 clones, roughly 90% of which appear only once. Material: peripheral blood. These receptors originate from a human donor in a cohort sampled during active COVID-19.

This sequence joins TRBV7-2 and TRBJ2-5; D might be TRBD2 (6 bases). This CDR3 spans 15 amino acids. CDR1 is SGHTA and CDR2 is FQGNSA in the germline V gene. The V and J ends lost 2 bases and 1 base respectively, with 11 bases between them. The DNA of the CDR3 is TGTGCCAGCAGCTTACTCGCGGGGCGCCAAGAGACCCAGTACTTC. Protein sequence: CASSLLAGRQETQYF.

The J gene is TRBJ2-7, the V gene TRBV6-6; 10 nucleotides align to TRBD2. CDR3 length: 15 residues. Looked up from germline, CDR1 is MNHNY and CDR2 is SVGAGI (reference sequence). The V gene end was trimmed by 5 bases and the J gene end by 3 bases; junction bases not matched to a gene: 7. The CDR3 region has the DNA TGTGCCAGCAGTGCACGCCTAGCGGGGGACTACGAGCAGTACTTC. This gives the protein CASSARLAGDYEQYF.

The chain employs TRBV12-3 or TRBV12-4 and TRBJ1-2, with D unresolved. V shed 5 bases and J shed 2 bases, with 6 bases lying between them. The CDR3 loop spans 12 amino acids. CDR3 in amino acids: CASSPRNYGYTF. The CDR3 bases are TGTGCCAGCAGTCCACGGAACTATGGCTACACCTTC.

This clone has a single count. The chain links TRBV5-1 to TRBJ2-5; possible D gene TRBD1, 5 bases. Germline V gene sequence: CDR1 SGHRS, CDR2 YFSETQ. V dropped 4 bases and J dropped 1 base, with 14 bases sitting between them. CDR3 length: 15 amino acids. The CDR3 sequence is CASSPRTSRQETQYF. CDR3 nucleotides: TGCGCCAGCAGCCCCCGGACATCCCGCCAAGAGACCCAGTACTTC.

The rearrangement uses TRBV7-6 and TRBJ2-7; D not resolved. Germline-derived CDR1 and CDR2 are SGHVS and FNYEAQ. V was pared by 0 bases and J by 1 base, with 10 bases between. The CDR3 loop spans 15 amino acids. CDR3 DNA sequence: TGTGCCAGCAGCTTAGCGCAGGCCAGATCCTACGAGCAGTACTTC. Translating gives CASSLAQARSYEQYF. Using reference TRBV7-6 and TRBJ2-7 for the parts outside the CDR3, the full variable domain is GAGVSQSPRYKVTKRGQDVALRCDPISGHVSLYWYRQALGQGPEFLTYFNYEAQQDKSGLPNDRFSAERPEGSISTLTIQRTEQRDSAMYRCASSLAQARSYEQYFGPGTRLTVT.

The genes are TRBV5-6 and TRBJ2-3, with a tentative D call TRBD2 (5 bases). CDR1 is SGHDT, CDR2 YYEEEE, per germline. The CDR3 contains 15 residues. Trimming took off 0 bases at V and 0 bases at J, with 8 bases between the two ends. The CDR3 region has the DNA TGTGCCAGCAGCTTGGCCCCGGGAAGCACAGATACGCAGTATTTT. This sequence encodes CASSLAPGSTDTQYF.

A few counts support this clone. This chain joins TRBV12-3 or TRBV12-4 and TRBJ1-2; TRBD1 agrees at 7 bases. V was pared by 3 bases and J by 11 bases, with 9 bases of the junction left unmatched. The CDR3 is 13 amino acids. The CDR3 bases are TGTGCCAGCAGTTTTTCTCTGACAGGGCGGTACACCTTC. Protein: CASSFSLTGRYTF.

The CDR3 sequence: CASSYFGDTQYF. CDR3 bases: TGTGCCAGTAGTTACTTTGGAGATACGCAGTATTTT. V is TRBV19 and J is TRBJ2-3; D ambiguous. V lost 5 bases to trimming and J lost 5 bases, with 8 bases between them. The germline CDR1 and CDR2 sequences are LNHDA and SQIVND (reference sequence). The CDR3 has 12 residues.

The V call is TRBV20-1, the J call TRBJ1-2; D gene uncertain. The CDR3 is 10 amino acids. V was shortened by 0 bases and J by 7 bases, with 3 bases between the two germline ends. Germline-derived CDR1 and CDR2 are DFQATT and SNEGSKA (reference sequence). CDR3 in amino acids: CSARESGYTF. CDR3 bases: TGCAGTGCTAGAGAGAGTGGCTACACCTTC.

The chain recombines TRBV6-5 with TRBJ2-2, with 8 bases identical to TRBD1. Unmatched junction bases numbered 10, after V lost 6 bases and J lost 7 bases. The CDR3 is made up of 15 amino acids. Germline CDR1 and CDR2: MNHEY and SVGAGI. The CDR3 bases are TGTGCCAGCAGCCACCCAGGGGGCTCGGGCGGGGAGCTGTTTTTT. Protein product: CASSHPGGSGGELFF.

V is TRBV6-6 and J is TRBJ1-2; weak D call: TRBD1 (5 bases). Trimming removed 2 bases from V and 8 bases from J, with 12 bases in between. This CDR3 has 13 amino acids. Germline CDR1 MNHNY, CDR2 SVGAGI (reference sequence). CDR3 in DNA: TGTGCCAGCAGTTACCCGGGGAGGGACGGCTACACCTTC. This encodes CASSYPGRDGYTF.

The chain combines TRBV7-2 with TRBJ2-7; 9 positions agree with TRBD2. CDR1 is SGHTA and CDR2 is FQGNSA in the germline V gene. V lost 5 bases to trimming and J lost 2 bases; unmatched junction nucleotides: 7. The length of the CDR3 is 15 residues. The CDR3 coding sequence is TGTGCCAGCAGCCCAGTAGCGGGGGCCACCTACGAGCAGTACTTC. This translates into CASSPVAGATYEQYF.

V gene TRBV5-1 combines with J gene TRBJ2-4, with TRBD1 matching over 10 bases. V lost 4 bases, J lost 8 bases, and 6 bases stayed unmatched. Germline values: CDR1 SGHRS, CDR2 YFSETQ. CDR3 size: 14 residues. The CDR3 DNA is TGCGCCAGCAGCCCGGGACAGGGGTTGGACATTCAGTACTTC. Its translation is CASSPGQGLDIQYF.

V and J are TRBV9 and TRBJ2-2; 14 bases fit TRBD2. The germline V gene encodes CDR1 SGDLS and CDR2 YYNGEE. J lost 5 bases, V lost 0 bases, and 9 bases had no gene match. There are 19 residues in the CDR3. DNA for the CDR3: TGTGCCAGCAGCGTAGAGGGACTAGCGGGGGCCGTACAAACCGGGGAGCTGTTTTTT. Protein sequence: CASSVEGLAGAVQTGELFF. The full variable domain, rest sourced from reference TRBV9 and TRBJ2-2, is DSGVTQTPKHLITATGQRVTLRCSPRSGDLSVYWYQQSLDQGLQFLIQYYNGEERAKGNILERFSAQQFPDLHSELNLSSLELGDSALYFCASSVEGLAGAVQTGELFFGEGSRLTVL.

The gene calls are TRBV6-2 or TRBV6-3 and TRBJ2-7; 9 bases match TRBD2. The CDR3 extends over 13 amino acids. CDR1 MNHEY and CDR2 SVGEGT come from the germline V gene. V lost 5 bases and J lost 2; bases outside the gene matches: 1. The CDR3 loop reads CASSRLAAYEQYF. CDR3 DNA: TGTGCCAGCAGTCGACTAGCGGCCTACGAGCAGTACTTC.

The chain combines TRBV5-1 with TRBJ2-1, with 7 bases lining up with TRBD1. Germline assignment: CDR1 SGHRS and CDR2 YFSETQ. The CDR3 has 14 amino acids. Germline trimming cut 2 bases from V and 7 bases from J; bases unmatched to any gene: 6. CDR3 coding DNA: TGCGCCAGCAGCTTAGGGCAGGGGGATAATGAGCAGTTCTTC. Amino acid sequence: CASSLGQGDNEQFF.

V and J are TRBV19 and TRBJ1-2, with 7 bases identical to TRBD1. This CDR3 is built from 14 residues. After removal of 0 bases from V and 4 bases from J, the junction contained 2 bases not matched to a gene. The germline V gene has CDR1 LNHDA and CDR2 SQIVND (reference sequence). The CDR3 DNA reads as TGTGCCAGTAGTATAGACGGGACAGTCTATGGCTACACCTTC. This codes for CASSIDGTVYGYTF.

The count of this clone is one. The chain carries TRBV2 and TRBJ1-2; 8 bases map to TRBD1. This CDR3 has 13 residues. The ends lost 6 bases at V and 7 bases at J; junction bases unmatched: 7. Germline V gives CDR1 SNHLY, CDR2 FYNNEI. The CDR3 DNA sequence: TGTGCCAGCAGAGAGGACAGGGTCGGTGGCTACACCTTC. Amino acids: CASREDRVGGYTF. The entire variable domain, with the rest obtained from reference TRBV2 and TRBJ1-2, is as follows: EPEVTQTPSHQVTQMGQEVILRCVPISNHLYFYWYRQILGQKVEFLVSFYNNEISEKSEIFDDQFSVERPDGSNFTLKIRSTKLEDSAMYFCASREDRVGGYTFGSGTRLTVV.

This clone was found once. CDR3 coding DNA: TGCGCCAGCAGCCCGCCGGGACTTACGCCTAATTTCTCCTACGAGCAGTACTTC. Its translation is CASSPPGLTPNFSYEQYF. This chain links TRBV23-1 with TRBJ2-7; a possible D gene is TRBD2 (6 bases). TRBV23-1 is placed among ORFs of uncertain function. The CDR3 loop spans 18 amino acids. V lost 6 bases, J lost 0 bases, and 24 bases lay in between.

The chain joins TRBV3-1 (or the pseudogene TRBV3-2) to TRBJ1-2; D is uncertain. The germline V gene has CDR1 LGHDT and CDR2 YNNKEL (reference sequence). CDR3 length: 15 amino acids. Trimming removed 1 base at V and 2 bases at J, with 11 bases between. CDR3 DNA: TGTGCCAGCAGCCAAGGGGTACAGTCCAACTATGGCTACACCTTC. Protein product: CASSQGVQSNYGYTF.

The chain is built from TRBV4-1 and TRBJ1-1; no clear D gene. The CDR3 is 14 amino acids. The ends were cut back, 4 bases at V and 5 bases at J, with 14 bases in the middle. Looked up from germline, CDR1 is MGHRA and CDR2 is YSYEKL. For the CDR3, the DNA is TGCGCCAGCAGCCTAGACGGGTGGAAGACTGAAGCTTTCTTT. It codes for CASSLDGWKTEAFF.

In DNA, the CDR3 is TGCGCCAGCAGCCTGCTTGCGGGACAGGGTCAAGAGACCCAGTACTTC. It is translated as CASSLLAGQGQETQYF. The chain combines TRBV5-1 with TRBJ2-5; 9 nucleotides agree with TRBD1. Germline CDR1 reads SGHRS; CDR2 reads YFSETQ. J gave up 2 bases and V 4 bases, and 9 bases lay outside the gene matches. The CDR3 consists of 16 residues.

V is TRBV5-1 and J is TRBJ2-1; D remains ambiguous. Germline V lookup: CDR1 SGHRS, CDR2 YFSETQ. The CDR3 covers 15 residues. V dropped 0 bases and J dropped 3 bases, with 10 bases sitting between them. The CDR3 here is CASSLGAVDYNEQFF. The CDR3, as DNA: TGCGCCAGCAGCTTGGGGGCAGTCGACTACAATGAGCAGTTCTTC.

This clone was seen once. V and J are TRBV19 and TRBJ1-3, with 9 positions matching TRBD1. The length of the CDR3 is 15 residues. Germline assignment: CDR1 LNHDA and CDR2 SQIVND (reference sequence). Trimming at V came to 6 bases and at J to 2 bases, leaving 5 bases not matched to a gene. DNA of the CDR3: TGTGCCAGTAGCGGTGGGGACAGGGCTGGAAACACCATATATTTT. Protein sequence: CASSGGDRAGNTIYF.

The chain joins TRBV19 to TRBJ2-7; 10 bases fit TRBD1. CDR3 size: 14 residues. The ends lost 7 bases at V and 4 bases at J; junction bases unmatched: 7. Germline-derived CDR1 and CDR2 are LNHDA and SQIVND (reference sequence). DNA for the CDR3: TGTGCCAGTAAATCCGGGACAGGGGTTTACGAGCAGTACTTC. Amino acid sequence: CASKSGTGVYEQYF.

CDR3 region: CASSAPGGGHTEAFF. The CDR3 nucleotides are TGTGCCAGTAGTGCACCAGGGGGTGGCCACACTGAAGCTTTCTTT. The chain couples TRBV19 to TRBJ1-1; 7 bases are shared with TRBD1. Germline loops: CDR1 LNHDA, CDR2 SQIVND (reference sequence). The CDR3 runs to 15 residues. The V segment lost 5 bases and the J segment 3 bases; nucleotides outside the gene matches: 9.

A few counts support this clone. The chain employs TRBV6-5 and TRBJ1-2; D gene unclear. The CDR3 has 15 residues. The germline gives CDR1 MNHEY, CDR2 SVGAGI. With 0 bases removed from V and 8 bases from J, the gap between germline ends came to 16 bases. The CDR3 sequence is CASSYSVQDRNGYTF. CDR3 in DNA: TGTGCCAGCAGTTACTCTGTGCAGGATCGGAACGGCTACACCTTC.